Shown below are 29 T cell receptor beta chains from a single sample sequenced in a study of CD8 T cells in Susac syndrome. Reverse transcription of about 0.5 to 1 ug RNA used random hexamers. A single record per CDR3 protein comes from TCRdb applying MiXCR to the immunoSEQ multiplex PCR reads. The sample consists of approximately 120,000 distinct CDR3 sequences, around 96% of them appearing once. Specimen: CD4+ T cells from PBMCs. The receptors were sampled from a human donor in good health.

The genes are TRBV20-1 and TRBJ2-7; weak D call: TRBD1 (5 bases). The CDR3 spans 14 residues. The germline gives CDR1 DFQATT, CDR2 SNEGSKA (reference sequence). V gave up 6 bases and J gave up 1 base, with 16 bases separating them. For the CDR3, the DNA is TGCAGTGCGGGGCTGGGCGGATCTTCCTACGAGCAGTACTTC. Residues: CSAGLGGSSYEQYF.

The chain links TRBV12-3 or TRBV12-4 to TRBJ2-2; 10 nucleotides align to TRBD1. Trimming took 6 bases from V and 4 from J; bases not matched to a gene: 8. The CDR3 extends over 16 amino acids. CDR3 loop: CASSLTTGGLTGELFF. The CDR3 nucleotides are TGTGCCAGCAGCCTGACGACAGGGGGCCTCACCGGGGAGCTGTTTTTT.

The genes are TRBV3-1 and TRBJ1-6; weak D call: TRBD1 (5 bases). The CDR3 is made up of 17 amino acids. V was shortened by 0 bases and J by 8 bases, with 17 bases between the two germline ends. Germline V lookup: CDR1 LGHDT, CDR2 YNNKEL (reference sequence). The CDR3 loop is CASSQDWQTSGDSPLHF. CDR3 in DNA: TGTGCCAGCAGCCAAGATTGGCAGACGTCGGGGGATTCACCCCTCCACTTT.

In this sample, this clonotype turned up once. The chain couples TRBV23-1 to TRBJ1-2; 10 bases fit TRBD1. TRBV23-1 counts as an open reading frame of uncertain function. V shed 6 bases and J 2 bases; nucleotides not matched to a gene: 15. This CDR3 is 18 amino acids long. The CDR3 reads CASRPAGTGEIINYGYTF. CDR3 sequence (DNA): TGCGCCAGCAGGCCCGCCGGGACAGGGGAGATCATAAACTATGGCTACACCTTC.

The rearrangement joins TRBV7-2 to TRBJ2-1; 9 nucleotides match TRBD2. The CDR3 contains 15 residues. Germline V gives CDR1 SGHTA, CDR2 FQGNSA. V was clipped by 5 bases and J by 6 bases; unmatched bases: 8. Written as DNA, the CDR3 is TGTGCCAGCAGCCCCCGCGCTAGCGGGGCCAATGAGCAGTTCTTC. This sequence encodes CASSPRASGANEQFF.

The rearrangement joins TRBV6-1 to TRBJ2-7, with 9 positions matching TRBD2. V shed 3 bases and J 6 bases; nucleotides not matched to a gene: 3. Per the germline V gene, CDR1 is MNHNS and CDR2 is SASEGT. The CDR3 loop spans 13 amino acids. As DNA, the CDR3 is TGTGCCAGCAGTGAGACGCGGGGGGGCGAGCAGTACTTC. This gives the protein CASSETRGGEQYF.

The V and J genes are TRBV4-3 and TRBJ1-1; unclear D gene. The V end lost 4 bases, the J end lost 7 bases, and 13 bases lay between the germline ends. CDR1 is LGHNA, CDR2 YSLEER, per germline. The CDR3 has 13 residues. CDR3 sequence (DNA): TGCGCCAGCAGCCGCGGGGTGGAGGTTGAAGCTTTCTTT. This translates into CASSRGVEVEAFF.

The chain joins TRBV29-1 to TRBJ2-2; 10 bases are shared with TRBD2. Germline V gene data show CDR1 as SQVTM and CDR2 as ANQGSEA. Trimming took 5 bases from V and 4 from J; bases not matched to a gene: 4. This CDR3 has 14 residues. The CDR3 DNA reads as TGCAGCGTTAAAGCGGGAGGGCGCACCGGGGAGCTGTTTTTT. Its protein product is CSVKAGGRTGELFF.

This chain links TRBV5-1 with TRBJ1-1; D ambiguous. Per germline, CDR1 SGHRS and CDR2 YFSETQ. CDR3 length equals 14 residues. V was shortened by 4 bases and J by 1 base, with 11 bases between the two germline ends. The CDR3 loop is CASSPWTGNTEAFF. The DNA for the CDR3 is TGCGCCAGCAGCCCCTGGACGGGGAACACTGAAGCTTTCTTT.

This clonotype was seen a few times. The chain is built from TRBV6-5 and TRBJ2-7; 9 nucleotides line up with TRBD1. Germline lookup yields CDR1 MNHEY and CDR2 SVGAGI. The V segment lost 4 bases and the J segment 4 bases; nucleotides outside the gene matches: 8. There are 15 residues in the CDR3. The CDR3 DNA is TGTGCCAGCAGTTCCAACAGGGGGCCACCTTACGAGCAGTACTTC. It translates to CASSSNRGPPYEQYF.

This chain links TRBV2 with TRBJ2-5; D call uncertain. The CDR3 extends over 13 amino acids. Trimming took 8 bases from V and 5 from J, leaving 15 bases between them. The germline CDR1 and CDR2 sequences are SNHLY and FYNNEI. The CDR3, as DNA: TGTGCCAGCGGCGTACCGGATAAGGAGACCCAGTACTTC. Translating gives CASGVPDKETQYF. Full variable domain (rest looked up from reference TRBV2 and TRBJ2-5): EPEVTQTPSHQVTQMGQEVILRCVPISNHLYFYWYRQILGQKVEFLVSFYNNEISEKSEIFDDQFSVERPDGSNFTLKIRSTKLEDSAMYFCASGVPDKETQYFGPGTRLLVL.

This rearrangement joins TRBV14 to TRBJ2-3, with TRBD2 matching over 13 bases. The CDR3 runs 20 residues. The ends lost 1 base at V and 2 bases at J; junction bases unmatched: 12. Germline values: CDR1 SGHDN, CDR2 FVKESK. CDR3 amino acids: CASSQGGLAGPLHVTDTQYF. In nucleotides, the CDR3 is TGTGCCAGCAGCCAAGGGGGACTAGCGGGACCCCTTCATGTCACAGATACGCAGTATTTT.

On this clonotype itself: Compared with germline, one end of the junction differs, possibly owing to a read error. This chain connects TRBV7-7 to TRBJ2-5; TRBD2 aligns across 11 bases. The CDR3 runs to 18 residues. The V gene's germline CDR1 is SSHAT and CDR2 FNYEAQ (reference sequence). Here the CDR3 reads CASSLAGGTSGSIETQYF. CDR3 nucleotides: TGTGCTAGCAGCTTAGCTGGGGGCACTAGCGGGAGTATAGAGACCCAGTACTTC.

V is TRBV7-2 and J is TRBJ2-7, with D perhaps matching TRBD1 (6 bases). Germline V gene data show CDR1 as SGHTA and CDR2 as FQGNSA. The CDR3 is 12 amino acids. Trimming left V 5 bases short and J 8 bases short, with 13 bases between. For the CDR3, the DNA is TGTGCCAGCAGCCCCAACGGACAGCAGCAGTACTTC. This codes for CASSPNGQQQYF.

The V and J genes are TRBV7-9 and TRBJ1-4, with D unresolved. Trimming cost V 5 bases and J 8 bases, with 15 bases left between them. Germline CDR1 reads SEHNR; CDR2 reads FQNEAQ (reference sequence). The CDR3 is 14 residues long. The CDR3 nucleotides are TGTGCCAGCAGCGATCTCAATGAACGGGAAAAACTGTTTTTT. This codes for CASSDLNEREKLFF.

V gene TRBV5-5 combines with J gene TRBJ2-7, with 9 bases matching TRBD1. There are 14 residues in the CDR3. The germline V gene encodes CDR1 SGHKS and CDR2 YYEKEE (reference sequence). Unmatched junction bases numbered 9, after V lost 4 bases and J lost 7 bases. Here the CDR3 reads CASSPGTGTGEQYF. DNA for the CDR3: TGTGCCAGCAGCCCTGGGACAGGGACGGGTGAGCAGTACTTC.

This clonotype has a single count. This sequence joins TRBV2 and TRBJ2-2; weak D call: TRBD2 (5 bases). The CDR3 has 15 residues. The V end was cut by 4 bases, the J end by 4 bases, with 13 bases between. CDR1 is SNHLY, CDR2 FYNNEI, per germline. The CDR3 here is CASSGMAGPTGELFF. The CDR3 DNA reads TGTGCCAGCAGTGGCATGGCGGGTCCCACCGGGGAGCTGTTTTTT. Full variable domain (missing parts from reference TRBV2 and TRBJ2-2): EPEVTQTPSHQVTQMGQEVILRCVPISNHLYFYWYRQILGQKVEFLVSFYNNEISEKSEIFDDQFSVERPDGSNFTLKIRSTKLEDSAMYFCASSGMAGPTGELFFGEGSRLTVL.

The V call is TRBV19, the J call TRBJ2-7; D is possibly TRBD1 or TRBD2 (6 bases each). Germline assignment: CDR1 LNHDA and CDR2 SQIVND (reference sequence). CDR3 length equals 15 residues. V lost 1 base and J lost 2, with 12 bases in between. The DNA of the CDR3 is TGTGCCAGTAGTATAGGCAGGGGAGGAACCTACGAGCAGTACTTC. Its protein product is CASSIGRGGTYEQYF.

This chain links TRBV10-1 with TRBJ2-5, with no clear D. CDR3 size: 13 residues. V lost 8 bases, J lost 2 bases, and 12 bases lay in between. From germline, CDR1 is WNHNN and CDR2 SYGVQD (reference sequence). The CDR3 loop is CASADGMQETQYF. The CDR3 DNA sequence: TGCGCCAGCGCGGACGGTATGCAAGAGACCCAGTACTTC.

This clonotype was found a few times. J is TRBJ1-2 and V is TRBV28; TRBD1 might be the D (6 bases). This CDR3 contains 13 residues. Between the trimmed V and J ends, which lost 5 bases and 2 bases, there was a span of 9 bases. Germline CDR1 reads MDHEN; CDR2 reads SYDVKM. In DNA form, the CDR3 reads TGTGCCAGCAGTAGGACAGAGAACTATGGCTACACCTTC. As protein: CASSRTENYGYTF.

J is TRBJ2-3 and V is TRBV7-2, with D perhaps matching TRBD2 (6 bases). Per the germline V gene, CDR1 is SGHTA and CDR2 is FQGNSA. The germline V and J ends were trimmed by 3 bases and 6 bases, with 19 bases remaining between them. The CDR3 is made up of 16 amino acids. The CDR3 reads CASSLGAGGKADTQYF. Here the CDR3 DNA reads TGTGCCAGCAGCTTGGGTGCGGGCGGGAAGGCGGATACGCAGTATTTT. Filled out from reference TRBV7-2 and TRBJ2-3, the complete variable domain reads GAGVSQSPSNKVTEKGKDVELRCDPISGHTALYWYRQSLGQGLEFLIYFQGNSAPDKSGLPSDRFSAERTGGSVSTLTIQRTQQEDSAVYLCASSLGAGGKADTQYFGPGTRLTVL.

The chain carries TRBV5-4 and TRBJ2-1; D perhaps matches TRBD2 (6 bases). CDR1 and CDR2 from the germline V gene are SGHNT and YYREEE (reference sequence). Trimming removed 0 bases from V and 7 bases from J, with 14 bases in between. The CDR3 runs to 15 residues. Written as DNA, the CDR3 is TGTGCCAGCAGCTTGGTGGCCGGGGCGGGGAATGAGCAGTTCTTC. Protein sequence: CASSLVAGAGNEQFF.

The V gene is TRBV20-1, the J gene TRBJ1-1, with TRBD1 matching 8 bases. The trim removed 2 bases at V and 6 bases at J, leaving 11 bases unmatched. This CDR3 region has 15 residues. Germline-derived CDR1 and CDR2 are DFQATT and SNEGSKA (reference sequence). Here the CDR3 reads CSARPHRGGYAEAFF. Written as DNA, the CDR3 is TGCAGTGCTAGACCACACAGGGGGGGATATGCTGAAGCTTTCTTT.

This clonotype was seen more than once but under ten times. The chain is built from TRBV18 and TRBJ1-5, with TRBD1 matching over 10 bases. Germline-derived CDR1 and CDR2 are KGHSH and LQKENI. The J segment lost 2 bases and the V segment lost 2 bases, leaving 0 bases of the junction unmatched. CDR3 length equals 15 residues. The CDR3 nucleotides read TGTGCCAGCTCACCAGGGACAGGGGGCAATCAGCCCCAGCATTTT. It translates to CASSPGTGGNQPQHF.

The chain recombines TRBV5-4 with TRBJ2-1; D not certain. The germline V gene has CDR1 SGHNT and CDR2 YYREEE (reference sequence). V lost 0 bases and J 6 bases, leaving 10 bases between the germline ends. The CDR3 covers 14 residues. In DNA, the CDR3 is TGTGCCAGCAGCTTGGTTATCCCTCCCAATGAGCAGTTCTTC. Translating gives CASSLVIPPNEQFF.

The chain carries TRBV29-1 and TRBJ2-5; no clear D. V shed 7 bases and J shed 1 base, with 19 bases lying between them. Germline V gives CDR1 SQVTM, CDR2 ANQGSEA. This CDR3 has 15 residues. CDR3 region: CSAQASRGVQETQYF. The CDR3 DNA reads as TGCAGCGCCCAAGCATCGAGAGGAGTCCAAGAGACCCAGTACTTC.

This sequence joins TRBV5-1 and TRBJ2-1; possibly TRBD1 for D (6 bases). Germline V CDR1 and CDR2: SGHRS, YFSETQ. This CDR3 is 16 amino acids long. The V end was cut by 4 bases, the J end by 5 bases, with 19 bases between. The CDR3 region is CASSPGQFGVNNEQFF. CDR3 DNA sequence: TGCGCCAGCAGCCCCGGACAGTTCGGAGTCAACAATGAGCAGTTCTTC.

This clonotype was seen only once. This chain links TRBV29-1 with TRBJ2-7; possibly TRBD1 or TRBD2 for D (5 bases each). The length of the CDR3 is 18 residues. Trimming removed 5 bases from V and 2 bases from J, with 28 bases in between. Germline loops: CDR1 SQVTM, CDR2 ANQGSEA. This chain's CDR3 is CSVIHGNSGTSATYEQYF. DNA for the CDR3: TGCAGCGTTATTCACGGGAACTCCGGGACGTCCGCGACCTACGAGCAGTACTTC.

The chain couples TRBV2 to TRBJ2-1; D tentatively reads TRBD1 or TRBD2 (7 bases each). This CDR3 region has 16 residues. The V gene's germline CDR1 is SNHLY and CDR2 FYNNEI. The ends were cut back, 7 bases at V and 6 bases at J, with 22 bases in the middle. As DNA, the CDR3 is TGTGCCAGCACCCCAAGGGGGCGGGAGAGTTTCAATGAGCAGTTCTTC. It translates to CASTPRGRESFNEQFF.